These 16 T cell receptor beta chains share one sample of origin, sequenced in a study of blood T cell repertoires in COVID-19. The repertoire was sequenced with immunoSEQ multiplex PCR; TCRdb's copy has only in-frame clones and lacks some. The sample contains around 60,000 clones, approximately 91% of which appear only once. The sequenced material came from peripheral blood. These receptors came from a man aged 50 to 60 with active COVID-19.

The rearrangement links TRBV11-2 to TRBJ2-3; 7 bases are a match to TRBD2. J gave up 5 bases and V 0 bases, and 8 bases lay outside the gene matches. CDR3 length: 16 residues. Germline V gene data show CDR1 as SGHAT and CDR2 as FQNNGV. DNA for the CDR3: TGTGCCAGCAGCTTAGATGGGGGGGGAGTACTAGATACGCAGTATTTT. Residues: CASSLDGGGVLDTQYF. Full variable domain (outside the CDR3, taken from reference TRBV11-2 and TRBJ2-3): EAGVAQSPRYKIIEKRQSVAFWCNPISGHATLYWYQQILGQGPKLLIQFQNNGVVDDSQLPKDRFSAERLKGVDSTLKIQPAKLEDSAVYLCASSLDGGGVLDTQYFGPGTRLTVL.

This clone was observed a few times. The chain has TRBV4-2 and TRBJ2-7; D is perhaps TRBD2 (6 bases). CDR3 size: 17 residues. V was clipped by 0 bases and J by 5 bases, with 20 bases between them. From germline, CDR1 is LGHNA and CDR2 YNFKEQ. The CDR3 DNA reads TGTGCCAGCAGCCAAGAAGACTACGGGGAGGAAGTCCACGAGCAGTACTTC. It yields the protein CASSQEDYGEEVHEQYF.

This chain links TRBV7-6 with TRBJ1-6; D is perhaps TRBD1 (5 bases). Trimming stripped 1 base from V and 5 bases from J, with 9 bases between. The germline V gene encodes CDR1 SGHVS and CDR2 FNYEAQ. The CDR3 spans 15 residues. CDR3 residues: CASSLDQGDNSPLHF. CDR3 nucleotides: TGTGCCAGCAGCTTAGATCAGGGTGATAATTCACCCCTCCACTTT.

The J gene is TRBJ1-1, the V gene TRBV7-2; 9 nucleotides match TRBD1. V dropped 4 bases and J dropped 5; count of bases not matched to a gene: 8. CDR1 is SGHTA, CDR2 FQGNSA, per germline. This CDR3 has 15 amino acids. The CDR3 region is CASSSHQTGGTEAFF. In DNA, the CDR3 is TGTGCCAGCAGCTCACATCAGACAGGGGGAACTGAAGCTTTCTTT. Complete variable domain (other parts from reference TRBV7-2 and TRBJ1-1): GAGVSQSPSNKVTEKGKDVELRCDPISGHTALYWYRQSLGQGLEFLIYFQGNSAPDKSGLPSDRFSAERTGGSVSTLTIQRTQQEDSAVYLCASSSHQTGGTEAFFGQGTRLTVV.

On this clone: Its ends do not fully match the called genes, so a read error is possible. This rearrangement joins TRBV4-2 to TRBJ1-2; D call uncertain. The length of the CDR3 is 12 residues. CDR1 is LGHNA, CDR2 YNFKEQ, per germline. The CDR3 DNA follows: TGTGCCAGCAGCCAAGAGAACTCTGGCTACACCTTC. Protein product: CASSQENSGYTF.

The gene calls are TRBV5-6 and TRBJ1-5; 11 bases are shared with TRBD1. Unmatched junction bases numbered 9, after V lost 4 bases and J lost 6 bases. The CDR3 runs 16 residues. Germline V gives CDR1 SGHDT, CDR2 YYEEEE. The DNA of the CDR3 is TGTGCCAGCAGCCGCCGGGACAGGGGGTTCGGTCAGCCCCAGCATTTT. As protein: CASSRRDRGFGQPQHF.

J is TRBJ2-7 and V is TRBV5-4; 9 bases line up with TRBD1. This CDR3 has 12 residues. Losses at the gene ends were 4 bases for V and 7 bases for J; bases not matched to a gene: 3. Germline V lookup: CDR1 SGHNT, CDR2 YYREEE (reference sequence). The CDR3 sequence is CASSPGTGEQYF. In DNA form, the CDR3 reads TGTGCCAGCAGCCCCGGGACAGGGGAGCAGTACTTC.

The CDR3 is CASSYSRGYSNQPQHF. DNA of the CDR3: TGTGCCAGCAGTTACTCAAGGGGGTATAGCAATCAGCCCCAGCATTTT. The rearrangement uses TRBV6-6 and TRBJ1-5, with a tentative D call TRBD1 (6 bases). CDR3 length: 16 amino acids. Germline CDR1 and CDR2: MNHNY and SVGAGI (reference sequence). V shed 0 bases and J shed 0 bases, with 9 bases lying between them.

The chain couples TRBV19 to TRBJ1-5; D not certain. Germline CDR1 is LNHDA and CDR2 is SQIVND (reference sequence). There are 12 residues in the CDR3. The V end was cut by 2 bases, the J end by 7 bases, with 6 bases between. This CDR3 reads CASSIREQPQHF. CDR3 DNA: TGTGCCAGTAGTATACGAGAACAGCCCCAGCATTTT.

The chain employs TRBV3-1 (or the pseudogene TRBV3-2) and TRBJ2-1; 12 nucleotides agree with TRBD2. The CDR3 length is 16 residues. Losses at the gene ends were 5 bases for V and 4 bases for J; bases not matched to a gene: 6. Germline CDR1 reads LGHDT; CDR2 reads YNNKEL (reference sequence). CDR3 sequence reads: CASSKRLAGEYNEQFF. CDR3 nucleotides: TGTGCCAGCAGCAAGAGACTAGCGGGGGAGTACAATGAGCAGTTCTTC.

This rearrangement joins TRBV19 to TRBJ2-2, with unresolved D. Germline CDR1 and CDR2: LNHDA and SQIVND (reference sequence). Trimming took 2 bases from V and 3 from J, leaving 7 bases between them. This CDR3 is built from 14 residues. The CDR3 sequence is CASSIRVDTGELFF. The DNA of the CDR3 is TGTGCCAGTAGTATAAGAGTGGACACCGGGGAGCTGTTTTTT.

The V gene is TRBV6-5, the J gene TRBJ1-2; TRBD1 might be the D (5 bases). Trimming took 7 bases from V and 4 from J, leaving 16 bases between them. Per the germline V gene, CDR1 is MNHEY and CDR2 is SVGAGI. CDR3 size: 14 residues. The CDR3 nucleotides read TGTGCCAGCAACCGGGGGGATGCTGGCTATGGCTACACCTTC. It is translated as CASNRGDAGYGYTF.

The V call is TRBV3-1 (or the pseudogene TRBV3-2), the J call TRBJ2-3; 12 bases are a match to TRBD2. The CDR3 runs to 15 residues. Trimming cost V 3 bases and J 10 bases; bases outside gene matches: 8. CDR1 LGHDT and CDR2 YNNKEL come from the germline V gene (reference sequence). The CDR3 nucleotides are TGTGCCAGCAGCCAGCTAGCGGGGGGGCCAGGGGCGCAGTATTTT. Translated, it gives CASSQLAGGPGAQYF.

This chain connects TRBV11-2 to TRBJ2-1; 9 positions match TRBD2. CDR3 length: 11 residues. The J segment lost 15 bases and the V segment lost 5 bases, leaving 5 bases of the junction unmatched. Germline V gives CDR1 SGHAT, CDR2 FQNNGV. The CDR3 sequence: CASSPGTSPFF. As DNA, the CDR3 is TGTGCCAGCAGCCCCGGGACTAGCCCGTTCTTC.

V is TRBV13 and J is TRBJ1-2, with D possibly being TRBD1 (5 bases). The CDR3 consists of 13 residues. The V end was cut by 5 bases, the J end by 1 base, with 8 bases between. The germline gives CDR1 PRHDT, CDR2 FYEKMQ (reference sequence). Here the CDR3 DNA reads TGTGCCAGCAGCCCCCAGGGTAACTATGGCTACACCTTC. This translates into CASSPQGNYGYTF.

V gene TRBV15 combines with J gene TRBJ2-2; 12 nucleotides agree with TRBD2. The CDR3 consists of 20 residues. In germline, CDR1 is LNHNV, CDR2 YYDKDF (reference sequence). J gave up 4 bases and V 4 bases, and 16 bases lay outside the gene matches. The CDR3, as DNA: TGTGCCACCAGCAAACCTGTAATGACTAGCGGGGGATTATTCACCGGGGAGCTGTTTTTT. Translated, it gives CATSKPVMTSGGLFTGELFF.